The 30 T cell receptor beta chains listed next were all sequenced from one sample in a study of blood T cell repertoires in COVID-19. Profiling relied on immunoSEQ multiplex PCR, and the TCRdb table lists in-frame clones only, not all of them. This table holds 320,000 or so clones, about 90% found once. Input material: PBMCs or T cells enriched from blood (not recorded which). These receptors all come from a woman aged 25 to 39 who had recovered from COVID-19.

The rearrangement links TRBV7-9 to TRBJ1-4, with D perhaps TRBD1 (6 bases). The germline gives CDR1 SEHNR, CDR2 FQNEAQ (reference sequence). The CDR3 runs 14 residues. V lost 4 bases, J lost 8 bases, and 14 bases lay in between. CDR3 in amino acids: CASSYRVVGEKLFF. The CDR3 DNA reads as TGTGCCAGCAGCTACAGGGTTGTCGGCGAAAAACTGTTTTTT.

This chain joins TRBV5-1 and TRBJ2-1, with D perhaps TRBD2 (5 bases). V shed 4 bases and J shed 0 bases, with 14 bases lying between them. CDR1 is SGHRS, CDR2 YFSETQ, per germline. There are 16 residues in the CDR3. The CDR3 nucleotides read TGCGCCAGCAGCCCCGGACTCCAAAGCTCCTACAATGAGCAGTTCTTC. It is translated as CASSPGLQSSYNEQFF.

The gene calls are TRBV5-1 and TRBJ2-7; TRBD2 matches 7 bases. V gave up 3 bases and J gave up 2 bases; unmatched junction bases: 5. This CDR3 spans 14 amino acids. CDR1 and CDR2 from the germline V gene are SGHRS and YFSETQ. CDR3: CASSYGTTTYEQYF. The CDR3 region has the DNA TGCGCCAGCAGCTACGGGACTACCACCTACGAGCAGTACTTC.

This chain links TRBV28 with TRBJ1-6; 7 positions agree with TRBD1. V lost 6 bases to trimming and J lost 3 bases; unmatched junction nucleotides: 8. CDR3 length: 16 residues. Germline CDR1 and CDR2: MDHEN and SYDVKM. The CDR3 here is CASSPEGASYNSPLHF. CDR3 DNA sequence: TGTGCCAGCAGCCCCGAGGGGGCCAGCTATAATTCACCCCTCCACTTT.

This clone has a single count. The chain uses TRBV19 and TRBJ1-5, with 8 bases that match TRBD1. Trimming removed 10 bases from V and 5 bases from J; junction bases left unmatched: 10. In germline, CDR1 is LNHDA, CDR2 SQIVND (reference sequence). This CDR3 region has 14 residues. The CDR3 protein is CAISRGQGDQPQHF. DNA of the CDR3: TGTGCCATTTCCAGGGGGCAAGGGGATCAGCCCCAGCATTTT.

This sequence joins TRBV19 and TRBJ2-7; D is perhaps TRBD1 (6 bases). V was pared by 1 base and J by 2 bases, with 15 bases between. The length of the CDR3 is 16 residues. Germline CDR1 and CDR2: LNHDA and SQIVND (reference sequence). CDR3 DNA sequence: TGTGCCAGTAGTATAGTTGGGCAGGGGCTCACCTACGAGCAGTACTTC. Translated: CASSIVGQGLTYEQYF.

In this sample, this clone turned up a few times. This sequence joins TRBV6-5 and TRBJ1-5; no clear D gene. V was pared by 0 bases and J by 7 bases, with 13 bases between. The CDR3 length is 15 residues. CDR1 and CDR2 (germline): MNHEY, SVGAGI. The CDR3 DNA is TGTGCCAGCAGTTACTCGATGACGGCGGAACAGCCCCAGCATTTT. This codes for CASSYSMTAEQPQHF.

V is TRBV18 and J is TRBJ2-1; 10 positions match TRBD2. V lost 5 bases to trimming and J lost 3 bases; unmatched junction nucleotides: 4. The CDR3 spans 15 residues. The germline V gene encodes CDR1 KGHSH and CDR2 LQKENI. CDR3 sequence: CASSTLAGDYNEQFF. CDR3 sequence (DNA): TGTGCCAGCTCAACCCTAGCGGGGGACTACAATGAGCAGTTCTTC.

The CDR3 DNA reads as TGTGCCAGCAGCATACCGGGGAGCCAAGAGACCCAGTACTTC. It yields the protein CASSIPGSQETQYF. The V and J genes are TRBV2 and TRBJ2-5; D is perhaps TRBD2 (5 bases). The ends were cut back, 6 bases at V and 1 base at J, with 12 bases in the middle. The CDR3 sequence is 14 residues long. CDR1 is SNHLY and CDR2 is FYNNEI in the germline V gene. The complete variable domain, with remaining parts taken from reference TRBV2 and TRBJ2-5, reads EPEVTQTPSHQVTQMGQEVILRCVPISNHLYFYWYRQILGQKVEFLVSFYNNEISEKSEIFDDQFSVERPDGSNFTLKIRSTKLEDSAMYFCASSIPGSQETQYFGPGTRLLVL.

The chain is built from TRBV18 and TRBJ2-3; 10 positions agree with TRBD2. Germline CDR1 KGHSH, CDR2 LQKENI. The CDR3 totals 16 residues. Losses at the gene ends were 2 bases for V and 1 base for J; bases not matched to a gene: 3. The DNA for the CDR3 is TGTGCCAGCTCACCAGGGAGCGGGGGGGGCACAGATACGCAGTATTTT. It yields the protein CASSPGSGGGTDTQYF.

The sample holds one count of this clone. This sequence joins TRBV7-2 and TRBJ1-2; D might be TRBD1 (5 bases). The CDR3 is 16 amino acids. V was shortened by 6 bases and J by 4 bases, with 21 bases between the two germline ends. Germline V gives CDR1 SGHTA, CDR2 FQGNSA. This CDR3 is CASRRPGLQRRYGYTF. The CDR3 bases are TGTGCCAGCAGACGACCGGGACTGCAAAGGCGCTATGGCTACACCTTC.

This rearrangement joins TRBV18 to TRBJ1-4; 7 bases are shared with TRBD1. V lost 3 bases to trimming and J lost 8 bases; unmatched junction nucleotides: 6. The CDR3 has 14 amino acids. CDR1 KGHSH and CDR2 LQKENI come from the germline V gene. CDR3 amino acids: CASSPGQPPEKLFF. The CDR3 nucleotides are TGTGCCAGCTCACCGGGACAGCCCCCGGAAAAACTGTTTTTT.

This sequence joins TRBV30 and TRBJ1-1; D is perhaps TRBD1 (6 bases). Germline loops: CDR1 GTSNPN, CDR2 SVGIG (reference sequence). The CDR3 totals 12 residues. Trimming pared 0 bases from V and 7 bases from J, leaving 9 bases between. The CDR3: CAWSVPGVEAFF. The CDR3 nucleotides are TGTGCCTGGAGTGTACCAGGGGTTGAAGCTTTCTTT.

The CDR3 DNA reads as TGTGCCAGCCTTTCCGGACAGGGGTTAAATCAGCCCCAGCATTTT. Protein product: CASLSGQGLNQPQHF. The V and J genes are TRBV21-1 and TRBJ1-5; the table calls TRBD1, which could not be checked here. TRBV21-1 is recorded as a pseudogene. The CDR3 is 15 residues long.

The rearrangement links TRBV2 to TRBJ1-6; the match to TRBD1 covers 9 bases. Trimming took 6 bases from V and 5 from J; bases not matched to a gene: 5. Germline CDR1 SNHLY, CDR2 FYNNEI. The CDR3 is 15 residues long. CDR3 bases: TGTGCCAGCAGACAGGGGGCCGGGAATAATTCACCCCTCCACTTT. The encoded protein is CASRQGAGNNSPLHF.

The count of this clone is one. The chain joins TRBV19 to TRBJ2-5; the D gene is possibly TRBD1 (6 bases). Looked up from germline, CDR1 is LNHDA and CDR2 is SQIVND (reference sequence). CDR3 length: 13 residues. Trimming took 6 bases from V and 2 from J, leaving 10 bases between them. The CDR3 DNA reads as TGTGCCAGTAGAAAACAGGGACAAGAGACCCAGTACTTC. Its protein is CASRKQGQETQYF. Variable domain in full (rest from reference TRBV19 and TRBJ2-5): DGGITQSPKYLFRKEGQNVTLSCEQNLNHDAMYWYRQDPGQGLRLIYYSQIVNDFQKGDIAEGYSVSREKKESFPLTVTSAQKNPTAFYLCASRKQGQETQYFGPGTRLLVL.

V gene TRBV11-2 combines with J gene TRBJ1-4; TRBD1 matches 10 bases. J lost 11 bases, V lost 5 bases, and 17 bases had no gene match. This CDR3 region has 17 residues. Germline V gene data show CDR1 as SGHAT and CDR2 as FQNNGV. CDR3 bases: TGTGCCAGCAGCGCCAGGACAGGGGGTGACGGGAACTTGAAACTGTTTTTT. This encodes CASSARTGGDGNLKLFF.

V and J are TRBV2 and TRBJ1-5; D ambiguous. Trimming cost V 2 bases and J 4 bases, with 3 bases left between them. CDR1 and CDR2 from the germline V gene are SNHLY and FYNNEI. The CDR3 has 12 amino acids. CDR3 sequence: CASSELNQPQHF. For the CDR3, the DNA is TGTGCCAGCAGTGAACTTAATCAGCCCCAGCATTTT.

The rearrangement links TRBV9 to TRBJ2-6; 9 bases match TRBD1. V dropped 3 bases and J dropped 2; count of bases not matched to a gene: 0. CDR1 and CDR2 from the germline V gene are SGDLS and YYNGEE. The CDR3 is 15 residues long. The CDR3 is CASSGQGAGANVLTF. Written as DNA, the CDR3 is TGTGCCAGCAGCGGACAGGGGGCTGGGGCCAACGTCCTGACTTTC.

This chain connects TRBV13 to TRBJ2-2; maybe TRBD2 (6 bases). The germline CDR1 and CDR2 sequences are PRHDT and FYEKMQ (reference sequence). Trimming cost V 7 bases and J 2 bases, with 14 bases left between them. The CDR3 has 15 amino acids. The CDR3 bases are TGTGCCAGCAATGGCGGTAGCGGCAACACCGGGGAGCTGTTTTTT. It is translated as CASNGGSGNTGELFF.

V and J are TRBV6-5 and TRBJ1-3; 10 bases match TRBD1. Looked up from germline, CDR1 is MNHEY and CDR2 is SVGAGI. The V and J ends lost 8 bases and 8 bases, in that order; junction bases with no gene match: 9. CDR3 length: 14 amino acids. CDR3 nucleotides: TGTGCCAGCGGTACCGGGACAGGGGTTGACACCATATATTTT. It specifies CASGTGTGVDTIYF.

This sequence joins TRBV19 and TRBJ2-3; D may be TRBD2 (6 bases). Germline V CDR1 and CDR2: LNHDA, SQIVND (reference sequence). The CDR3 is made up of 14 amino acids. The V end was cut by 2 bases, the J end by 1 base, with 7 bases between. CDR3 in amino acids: CASSIWEGTDTQYF. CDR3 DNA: TGTGCCAGTAGTATATGGGAGGGCACAGATACGCAGTATTTT.

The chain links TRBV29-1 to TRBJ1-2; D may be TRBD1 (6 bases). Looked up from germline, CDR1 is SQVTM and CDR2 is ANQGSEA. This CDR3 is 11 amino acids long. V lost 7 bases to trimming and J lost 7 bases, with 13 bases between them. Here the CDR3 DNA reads TGCAGCGGTGGACAGTCGGGTGGCTACACCTTC. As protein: CSGGQSGGYTF. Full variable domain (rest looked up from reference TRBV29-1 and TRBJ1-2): SAVISQKPSRDICQRGTSLTIQCQVDSQVTMMFWYRQQPGQSLTLIATANQGSEATYESGFVIDKFPISRPNLTFSTLTVSNMSPEDSSIYLCSGGQSGGYTFGSGTRLTVV.

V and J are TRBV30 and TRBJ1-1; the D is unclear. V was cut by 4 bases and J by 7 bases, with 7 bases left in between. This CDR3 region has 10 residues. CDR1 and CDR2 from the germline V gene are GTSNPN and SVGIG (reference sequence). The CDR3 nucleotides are TGTGCCTGGATTCAGATTGAAGCTTTCTTT. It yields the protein CAWIQIEAFF.

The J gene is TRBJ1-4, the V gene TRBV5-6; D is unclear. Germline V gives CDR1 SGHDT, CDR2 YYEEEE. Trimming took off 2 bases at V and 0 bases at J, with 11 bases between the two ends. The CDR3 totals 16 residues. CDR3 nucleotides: TGTGCCAGCAGCTTTCTCCAGGCTACAACTAATGAAAAACTGTTTTTT. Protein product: CASSFLQATTNEKLFF.

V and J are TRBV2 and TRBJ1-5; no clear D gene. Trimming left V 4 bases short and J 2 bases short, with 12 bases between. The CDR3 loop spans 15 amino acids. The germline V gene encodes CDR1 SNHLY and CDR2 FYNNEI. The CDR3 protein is CASSVWASGNQPQHF. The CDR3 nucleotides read TGTGCCAGCAGTGTCTGGGCATCCGGCAATCAGCCCCAGCATTTT.

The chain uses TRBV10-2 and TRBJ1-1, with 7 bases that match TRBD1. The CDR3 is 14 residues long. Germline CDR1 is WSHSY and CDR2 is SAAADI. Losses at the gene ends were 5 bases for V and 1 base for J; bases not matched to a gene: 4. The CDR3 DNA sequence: TGCGCCAGCAGTCTGGGACAGTCGAACACTGAAGCTTTCTTT. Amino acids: CASSLGQSNTEAFF.

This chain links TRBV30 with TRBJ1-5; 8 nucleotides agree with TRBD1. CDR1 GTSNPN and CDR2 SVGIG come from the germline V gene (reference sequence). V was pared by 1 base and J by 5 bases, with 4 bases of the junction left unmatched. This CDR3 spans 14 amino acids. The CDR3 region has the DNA TGTGCCTGGAGTGCCGGACAGGGTTATCAGCCCCAGCATTTT. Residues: CAWSAGQGYQPQHF.

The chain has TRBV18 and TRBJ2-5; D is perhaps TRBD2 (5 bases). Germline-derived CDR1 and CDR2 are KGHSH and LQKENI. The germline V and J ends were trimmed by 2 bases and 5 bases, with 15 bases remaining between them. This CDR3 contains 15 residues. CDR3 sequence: CASSPMRLARETQYF. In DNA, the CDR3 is TGTGCCAGCTCACCAATGCGTCTAGCCAGGGAGACCCAGTACTTC.

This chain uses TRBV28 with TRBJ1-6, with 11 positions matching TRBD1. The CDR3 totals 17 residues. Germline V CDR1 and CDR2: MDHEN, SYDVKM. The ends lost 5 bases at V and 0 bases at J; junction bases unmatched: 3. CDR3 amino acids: CASSRDRGSSYNSPLHF. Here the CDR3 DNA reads TGTGCCAGCAGTCGGGACAGGGGGAGCTCCTATAATTCACCCCTCCACTTT.